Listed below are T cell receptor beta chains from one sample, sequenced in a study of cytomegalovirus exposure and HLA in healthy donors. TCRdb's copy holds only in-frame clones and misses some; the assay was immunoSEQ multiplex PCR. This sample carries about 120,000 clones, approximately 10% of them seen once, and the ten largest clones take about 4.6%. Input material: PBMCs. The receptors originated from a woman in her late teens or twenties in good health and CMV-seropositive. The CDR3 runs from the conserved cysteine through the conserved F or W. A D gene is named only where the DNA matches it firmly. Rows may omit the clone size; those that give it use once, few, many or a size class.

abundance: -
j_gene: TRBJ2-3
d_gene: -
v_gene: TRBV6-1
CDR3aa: CASSGGWASTDTQYF
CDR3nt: TGTGCCAGCAGTGGGGGCTGGGCTAGCACAGATACGCAGTATTTT

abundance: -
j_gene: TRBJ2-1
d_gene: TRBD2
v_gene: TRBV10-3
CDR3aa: CAISGNLAGLAYNEQFF
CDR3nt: TGTGCCATCAGCGGGAACTTAGCGGGATTGGCCTACAATGAGCAGTTCTTC

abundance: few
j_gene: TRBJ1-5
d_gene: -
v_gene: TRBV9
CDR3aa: CASSVEESNQPQHF
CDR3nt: TGTGCCAGCAGCGTAGAGGAGAGCAATCAGCCCCAGCATTTT

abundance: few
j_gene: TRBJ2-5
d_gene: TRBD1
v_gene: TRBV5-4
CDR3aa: CASSLTGVETQYF
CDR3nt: TGTGCCAGCAGCTTGACAGGGGTTGAGACCCAGTACTTC

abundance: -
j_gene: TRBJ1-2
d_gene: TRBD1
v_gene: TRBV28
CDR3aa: CASTPAGGSYGYTF
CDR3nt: TGTGCCAGCACCCCGGCAGGGGGCAGCTATGGCTACACCTTC

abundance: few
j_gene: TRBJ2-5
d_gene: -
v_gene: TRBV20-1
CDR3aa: CSAIEETQYF
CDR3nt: TGCAGTGCTATAGAAGAGACCCAGTACTTC

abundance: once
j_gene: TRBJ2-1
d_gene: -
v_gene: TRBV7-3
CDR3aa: CASSLGAGGDNEQFF
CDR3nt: TGTGCCAGCAGCTTAGGGGCAGGAGGGGACAATGAGCAGTTCTTC

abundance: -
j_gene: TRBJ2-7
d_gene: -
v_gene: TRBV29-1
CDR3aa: CSVEKEGERGSYEQYF
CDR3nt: TGCAGCGTTGAAAAAGAGGGAGAACGGGGCTCCTACGAGCAGTACTTC

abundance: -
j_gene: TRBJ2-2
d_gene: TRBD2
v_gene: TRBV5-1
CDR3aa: CASSTGLAGVSNTGELFF
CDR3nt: TGCGCCAGCAGCACAGGACTAGCGGGAGTGTCGAACACCGGGGAGCTGTTTTTT

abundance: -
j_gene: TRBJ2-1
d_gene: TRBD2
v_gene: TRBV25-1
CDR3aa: CARSHGGENEQFF
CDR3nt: TGTGCCAGAAGCCACGGGGGGGAGAATGAGCAGTTCTTC

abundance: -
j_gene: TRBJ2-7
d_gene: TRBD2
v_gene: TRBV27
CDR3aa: CASSSLAGGTYEQYF
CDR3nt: TGTGCCAGCAGTTCTCTAGCGGGAGGCACTTACGAGCAGTACTTC

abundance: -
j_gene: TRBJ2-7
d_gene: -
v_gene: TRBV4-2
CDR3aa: CASSQDWQGGYSSYEQYF
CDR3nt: TGTGCCAGCAGCCAAGATTGGCAGGGGGGTTACTCCTCCTACGAGCAGTACTTC

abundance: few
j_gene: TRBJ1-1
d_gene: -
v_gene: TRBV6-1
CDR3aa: CASSEDPGGRANTEAFF
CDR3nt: TGTGCCAGCAGTGAAGATCCCGGGGGGAGGGCCAACACTGAAGCTTTCTTT

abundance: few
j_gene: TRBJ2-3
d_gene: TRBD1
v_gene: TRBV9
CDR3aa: CATAGTEADTQYF
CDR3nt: TGTGCCACCGCCGGGACAGAAGCAGATACGCAGTATTTT

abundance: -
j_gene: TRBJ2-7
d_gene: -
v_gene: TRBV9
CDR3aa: CASSVGWSPDYEQYF
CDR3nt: TGTGCCAGCAGCGTAGGGTGGAGCCCCGACTACGAGCAGTACTTC

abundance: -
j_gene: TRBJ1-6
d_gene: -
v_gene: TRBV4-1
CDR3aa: CASSQGGFNSPLHF
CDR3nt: TGCGCCAGCAGCCAAGGAGGCTTTAATTCACCCCTCCACTTT

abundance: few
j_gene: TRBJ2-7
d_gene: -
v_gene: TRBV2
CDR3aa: CASSEVPGQASYEQYF
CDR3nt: TGTGCCAGCAGTGAAGTCCCGGGACAAGCTTCCTACGAGCAGTACTTC

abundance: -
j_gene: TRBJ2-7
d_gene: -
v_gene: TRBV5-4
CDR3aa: CASSHLDQEYF
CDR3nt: TGTGCCAGCAGCCATTTGGATCAGGAGTACTTC

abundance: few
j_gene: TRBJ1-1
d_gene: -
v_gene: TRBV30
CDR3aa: CAWSAAREAFF
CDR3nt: TGTGCCTGGAGTGCAGCTAGGGAAGCTTTCTTT

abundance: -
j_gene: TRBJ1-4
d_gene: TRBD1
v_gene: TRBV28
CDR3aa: CASSPGTGGFSGGSF
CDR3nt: TGTGCCAGCAGTCCCGGGACAGGGGGGTTCTCAGGGGGATCTTTT

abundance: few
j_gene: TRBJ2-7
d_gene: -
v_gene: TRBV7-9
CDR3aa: CASSLVGGAPWEQYF
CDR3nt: TGTGCCAGCAGCTTAGTAGGCGGAGCCCCCTGGGAGCAGTACTTC

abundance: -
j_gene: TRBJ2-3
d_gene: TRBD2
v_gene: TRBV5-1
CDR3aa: CASSLMGLAGRSDTDTQYF
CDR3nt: TGCGCCAGCAGCTTGATGGGACTAGCGGGACGATCGGACACAGATACGCAGTATTTT

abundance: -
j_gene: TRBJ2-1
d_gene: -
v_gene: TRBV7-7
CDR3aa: CASSLAARPTYHNEQFF
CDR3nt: TGTGCTAGCAGCTTAGCAGCGAGACCCACCTACCACAATGAGCAGTTCTTC

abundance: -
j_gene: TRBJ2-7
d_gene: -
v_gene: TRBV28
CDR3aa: CASTPDSTYEQYF
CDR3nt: TGTGCCAGCACCCCGGACTCGACCTACGAGCAGTACTTC

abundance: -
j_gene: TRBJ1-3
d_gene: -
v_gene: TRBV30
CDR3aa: CACGEGDSGNTIYF
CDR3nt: TGTGCCTGTGGAGAGGGGGACTCTGGAAACACCATATATTTT

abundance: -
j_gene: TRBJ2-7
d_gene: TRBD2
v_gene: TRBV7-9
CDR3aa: CASSLPTSGSHEQYF
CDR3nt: TGTGCCAGCAGCCTACCGACTAGCGGGAGCCACGAGCAGTACTTC

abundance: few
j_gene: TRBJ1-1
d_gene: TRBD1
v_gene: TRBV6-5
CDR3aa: CASHGQGSYGGAFF
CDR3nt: TGTGCCAGCCACGGACAGGGGAGCTATGGGGGAGCTTTCTTT

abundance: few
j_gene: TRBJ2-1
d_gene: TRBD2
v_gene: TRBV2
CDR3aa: CASSDIGGLAGSEKNEQFF
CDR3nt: TGTGCCAGCAGTGATATTGGGGGACTAGCGGGATCAGAAAAGAATGAGCAGTTCTTC

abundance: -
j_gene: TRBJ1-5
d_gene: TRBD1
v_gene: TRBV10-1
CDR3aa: CASRQGARSNQPQHF
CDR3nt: TGCGCCAGCAGACAGGGGGCGCGGAGCAATCAGCCCCAGCATTTT

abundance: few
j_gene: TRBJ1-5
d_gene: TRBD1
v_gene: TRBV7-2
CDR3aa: CASSSKPGGIGQPQHF
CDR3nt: TGTGCCAGCAGCTCCAAGCCAGGGGGCATCGGTCAGCCCCAGCATTTT

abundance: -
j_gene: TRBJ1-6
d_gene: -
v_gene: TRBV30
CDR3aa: CAWRGGNNSPLHF
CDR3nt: TGTGCCTGGAGAGGCGGGAATAATTCACCCCTCCACTTT

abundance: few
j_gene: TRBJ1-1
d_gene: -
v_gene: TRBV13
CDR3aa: CASSLDNEAFF
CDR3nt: TGTGCCAGCAGCTTAGATAATGAAGCTTTCTTT

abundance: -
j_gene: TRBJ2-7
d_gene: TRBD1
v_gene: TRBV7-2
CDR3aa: CASSYPDRGRVGYF
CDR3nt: TGTGCCAGCAGCTACCCGGACAGGGGGCGTGTTGGGTACTTC

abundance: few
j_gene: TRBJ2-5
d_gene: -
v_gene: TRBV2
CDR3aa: CATNRGAETQYF
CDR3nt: TGTGCCACCAACCGGGGGGCTGAGACCCAGTACTTC

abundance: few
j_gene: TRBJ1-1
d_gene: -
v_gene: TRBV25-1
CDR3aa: CASSEPQGNTEAFF
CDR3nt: TGTGCCAGCAGTGAACCCCAGGGGAACACTGAAGCTTTCTTT

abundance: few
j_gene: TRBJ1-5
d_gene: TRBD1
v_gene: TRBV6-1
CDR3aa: CASSGPGGLRPQHF
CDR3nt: TGTGCCAGCAGTGGGCCAGGGGGACTGCGGCCCCAGCATTTT

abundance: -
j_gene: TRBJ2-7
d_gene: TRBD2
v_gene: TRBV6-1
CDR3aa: CASTGTSGNYEQYF
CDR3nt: TGTGCCAGCACCGGGACTAGCGGGAACTACGAGCAGTACTTC

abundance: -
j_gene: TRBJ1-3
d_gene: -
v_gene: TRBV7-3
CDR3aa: CASSPTGYSGNTIYF
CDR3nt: TGTGCCAGCAGCCCAACAGGGTACTCTGGAAACACCATATATTTT

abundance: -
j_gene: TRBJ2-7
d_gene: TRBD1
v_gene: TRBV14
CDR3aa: CASSQSGTGAYEQYF
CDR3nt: TGTGCCAGCAGCCAATCCGGGACAGGGGCCTACGAGCAGTACTTC

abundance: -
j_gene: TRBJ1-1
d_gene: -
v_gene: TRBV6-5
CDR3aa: CASARANTEAFF
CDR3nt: TGTGCCAGCGCTCGCGCGAACACTGAAGCTTTCTTT